This T cell receptor (beta chain) was obtained from a study of spatial heterogeneity in lung cancer. About the study: There were, on average, more than eight raw-read appearances for each unique TCR and UMI combination.

Time point meaning: sample taken at primary tumor resection. MiXCR was run by TCRdb on the 5' RACE reads, yielding one entry per CDR3 protein. This table has 40,000 or so distinct CDR3 sequences, approximately 5.2% appearing once. The sample holds a few counts of this clonotype. The receptor comes from a female donor with early-stage non-small cell lung cancer. The specimen comprised PBMCs, sampled at surgery.

The CDR3 region is CASSPQGADSNQPQHF. The CDR3 bases are TGTGCCAGCTCACCACAGGGGGCGGATAGCAATCAGCCCCAGCATTTT. This chain joins TRBV18 and TRBJ1-5, with 7 bases identical to TRBD1. V shed 1 base and J 0 bases; nucleotides not matched to a gene: 3. Germline CDR1 and CDR2: KGHSH and LQKENI. The length of the CDR3 is 16 residues. The entire variable domain, with the rest obtained from reference TRBV18 and TRBJ1-5, is as follows: NAGVMQNPRHLVRRRGQEARLRCSPMKGHSHVYWYRQLPEEGLKFMVYLQKENIIDESGMPKERFSAEFPKEGPSILRIQQVVRGDSAAYFCASSPQGADSNQPQHFGDGTRLSIL.